Below are 16 T cell receptor beta chains sequenced from a single sample in a study of patients and donors after allogeneic stem cell transplantation. TCRdb recomputed calls from the RT-PCR reads with MiXCR, one row per CDR3 protein. The sample consists of 7,300 or so distinct CDR3 sequences, about 12% of them appearing once. The sequenced sample consisted of blood, either unsorted or a sorted T cell fraction (not recorded which). These receptors were taken from a human donor who was either an allogeneic HSCT recipient or a stem cell or donor lymphocyte infusion donor (not recorded which). It is not recorded whose cells these are; they may come from a transplant donor.

This clonotype was recorded at least ten times. V is TRBV12-3 or TRBV12-4 and J is TRBJ1-6; D is unresolved. The V gene lost 3 bases and the J gene lost 5 bases, with 17 bases spanning the gap. The CDR3 loop spans 17 amino acids. Written as DNA, the CDR3 is TGTGCCAGCAGTTTGCTGGGGTTCAGTGCGGATAATTCACCCCTCCACTTT. Protein: CASSLLGFSADNSPLHF.

This clonotype was observed a few times. This chain's CDR3 is CASSPRTVGDNEQFF. CDR3 coding DNA: TGTGCCAGCTCACCTAGAACGGTGGGGGACAATGAGCAGTTCTTC. V is TRBV18 and J is TRBJ2-1, with D perhaps given as TRBD1 or TRBD2 (5 bases each). Germline CDR1 and CDR2: KGHSH and LQKENI. V was pared by 3 bases and J by 5 bases, with 14 bases between. CDR3 length equals 15 residues.

This clonotype appeared a few times. The chain employs TRBV24-1 and TRBJ2-3, with D unresolved. Germline V lookup: CDR1 KGHDR, CDR2 SFDVKD. The ends were cut back, 3 bases at V and 4 bases at J, with 10 bases in the middle. The CDR3 extends over 14 amino acids. The CDR3 loop is CATSDPWTPDTQYF. The CDR3 DNA reads TGTGCCACCAGTGATCCCTGGACCCCAGATACGCAGTATTTT.

This chain uses TRBV30 with TRBJ2-3; TRBD1 aligns across 8 bases. After removal of 4 bases from V and 6 bases from J, the junction contained 15 bases not matched to a gene. Germline V gene sequence: CDR1 GTSNPN, CDR2 SVGIG (reference sequence). The CDR3 totals 16 residues. For the CDR3, the DNA is TGTGCCTGGACCACTAGCTCAGGGGGCGCATGGGATACGCAGTATTTT. Its protein product is CAWTTSSGGAWDTQYF.

This clonotype was picked up a small number of times. V and J are TRBV20-1 and TRBJ1-2, with TRBD1 as a possible D gene (6 bases). Trimming removed 5 bases at V and 9 bases at J, with 13 bases between. Per germline, CDR1 DFQATT and CDR2 SNEGSKA (reference sequence). The CDR3 covers 11 residues. The CDR3 nucleotides read TGCAGTGCTGGGCGGGGGCGAAGCTACACCTTC. Its translation: CSAGRGRSYTF.

This clonotype was recorded a few times. J is TRBJ2-5 and V is TRBV19; tentatively, D is TRBD1 (7 bases). The CDR3 totals 15 residues. Germline CDR1 LNHDA, CDR2 SQIVND (reference sequence). The ends were cut back, 7 bases at V and 5 bases at J, with 20 bases in the middle. The CDR3 reads CASTDQGGAFETQYF. The CDR3 bases are TGTGCCAGTACCGACCAGGGGGGCGCGTTTGAGACCCAGTACTTC.

This clonotype was detected ten times or more. The chain recombines TRBV3-1 with TRBJ2-7, with D perhaps matching TRBD2 (6 bases). Germline V gene lookup returns CDR1 LGHDT and CDR2 YNNKEL (reference sequence). CDR3 size: 13 residues. V lost 3 bases, J lost 6 bases, and 12 bases lay in between. CDR3 coding DNA: TGTGCCAGCAGCCAGGTAGTGGGGGGCGAGCAGTACTTC. Protein: CASSQVVGGEQYF.

By proportion, this clonotype is medium-sized. The chain joins TRBV12-3 or TRBV12-4 to TRBJ2-1; the match to TRBD2 covers 13 bases. This CDR3 is 17 amino acids long. Germline trimming cut 5 bases from V and 8 bases from J; bases unmatched to any gene: 12. CDR3 protein: CASSRGLAGELLDEQFF. The CDR3 coding sequence is TGTGCCAGCAGTCGCGGACTAGCGGGGGAGCTCTTGGATGAGCAGTTCTTC.

At least ten counts were recorded for this clonotype. This chain links TRBV28 with TRBJ2-7, with 8 bases matching TRBD1. The CDR3 contains 13 residues. The J segment lost 6 bases and the V segment lost 3 bases, leaving 4 bases of the junction unmatched. Germline CDR1 reads MDHEN; CDR2 reads SYDVKM. Here the CDR3 DNA reads TGTGCCAGCAGTTTGGACAGGGCTGGCGAGCAGTACGTC. Residues: CASSLDRAGEQYV.

This clonotype was seen a handful of times. V gene TRBV7-9 combines with J gene TRBJ2-5; 12 bases are a match to TRBD2. V lost 5 bases to trimming and J lost 5 bases; unmatched junction nucleotides: 6. Looked up from germline, CDR1 is SEHNR and CDR2 is FQNEAQ (reference sequence). The CDR3 is made up of 15 amino acids. CDR3 DNA sequence: TGTGCCAGCAGCCGACTAGCGGGAGTTATGGAGACCCAGTACTTC. This codes for CASSRLAGVMETQYF.

Many counts were recorded for this clonotype. This rearrangement joins TRBV10-3 to TRBJ1-1; D uncertain. This CDR3 has 13 residues. V was pared by 7 bases and J by 5 bases, with 14 bases between. Germline assignment: CDR1 ENHRY and CDR2 SYGVKD. The CDR3 loop is CAITGEGRTEAFF. The CDR3 DNA is TGTGCCATCACGGGTGAGGGAAGGACTGAAGCTTTCTTT.

The chain links TRBV6-1 to TRBJ1-1; D remains unclear. In germline, CDR1 is MNHNS, CDR2 SASEGT. V lost 6 bases and J 5 bases, leaving 19 bases between the germline ends. The length of the CDR3 is 15 residues. This chain's CDR3 is CASRGWELGWTEAFF. CDR3 coding DNA: TGTGCCAGCAGGGGTTGGGAACTCGGATGGACTGAAGCTTTCTTT.

The table lists this clonotype with a few counts. In nucleotides, the CDR3 is TGTGCCACCAGTGTGAGGTCTTATAACTCTGGAAACACCATATATTTT. Translating it yields CATSVRSYNSGNTIYF. The rearrangement uses TRBV24-1 and TRBJ1-3, with D unresolved. The germline V gene encodes CDR1 KGHDR and CDR2 SFDVKD. CDR3 length: 16 amino acids. The V and J ends lost 5 bases and 0 bases respectively, with 13 bases between them.

In this sample, this clonotype turned up many times. This chain connects TRBV7-7 to TRBJ1-4; D call uncertain. V was pared by 5 bases and J by 5 bases, with 15 bases between. CDR3 length: 15 amino acids. Germline V CDR1 and CDR2: SSHAT, FNYEAQ (reference sequence). CDR3 sequence: CASSLNRAENEKLFF. The CDR3 DNA is TGTGCCAGCAGCCTGAACCGGGCCGAGAATGAAAAACTGTTTTTT.

The chain recombines TRBV10-3 with TRBJ2-5, with 14 bases aligning to TRBD2. The CDR3 contains 15 residues. V trimming: 6 bases; J trimming: 2 bases; junction bases outside the gene matches: 2. In germline, CDR1 is ENHRY, CDR2 SYGVKD. CDR3 nucleotide sequence: TGTGCCATCAGGGGGACTAGCGGGGGACAAGAGACCCAGTACTTC. It codes for CAIRGTSGGQETQYF.

This clonotype was observed many times. The V and J genes are TRBV9 and TRBJ1-2; perhaps TRBD1 as D (6 bases). The CDR3 runs 15 residues. Germline V gene lookup returns CDR1 SGDLS and CDR2 YYNGEE. Trimming took 5 bases from V and 6 from J, leaving 20 bases between them. The CDR3 is CASSWGLAGRDGYTF. For the CDR3, the DNA is TGTGCCAGCAGTTGGGGGCTGGCAGGGCGCGATGGCTACACCTTC.